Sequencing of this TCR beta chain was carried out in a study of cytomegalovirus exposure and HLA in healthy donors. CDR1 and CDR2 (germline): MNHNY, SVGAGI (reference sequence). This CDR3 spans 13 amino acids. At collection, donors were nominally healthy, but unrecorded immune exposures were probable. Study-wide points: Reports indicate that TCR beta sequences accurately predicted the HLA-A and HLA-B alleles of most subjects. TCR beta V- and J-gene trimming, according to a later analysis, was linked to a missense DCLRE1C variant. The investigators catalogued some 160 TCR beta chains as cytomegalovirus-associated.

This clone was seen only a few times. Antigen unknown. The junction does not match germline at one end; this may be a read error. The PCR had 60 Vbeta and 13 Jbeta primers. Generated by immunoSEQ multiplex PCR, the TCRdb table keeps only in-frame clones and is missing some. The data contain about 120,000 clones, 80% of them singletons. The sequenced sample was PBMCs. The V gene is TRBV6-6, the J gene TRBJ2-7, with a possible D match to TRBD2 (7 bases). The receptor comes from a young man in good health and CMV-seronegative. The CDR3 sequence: CASSYGGAALNDF. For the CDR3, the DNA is TGTGCCAGCAGTTACGGGGGGGCGGCGTTGAATGACTTC.